Sequencing of this TCR beta chain was carried out in a study of radiotherapy plus CTLA-4 blockade in lung cancer. Unmatched junction bases numbered 6, after V lost 4 bases and J lost 7 bases. The CDR3 length is 14 residues. Germline CDR1 is LGHNA and CDR2 is YNFKEQ. Repertoires were generated with immunoSEQ multiplex PCR, while TCRdb's copy carries only in-frame clones and drops some. The repertoire has some 110,000 clones, about 85% of them found once; the top ten carry over 2%. The sample consisted of peripheral blood, taken from a patient treated with radiotherapy plus ipilimumab. The chain joins TRBV4-2 to TRBJ1-4, with 7 bases fitting TRBD1. This receptor was obtained from a human donor with non-small cell lung cancer that progressed on radiotherapy plus ipilimumab. Some clones in this sample may be carry-over from other donors' samples. The DNA of the CDR3 is TGTGCCAGCAGCCTCGACAGGGAGGGTGAAAAACTGTTTTTT. Residues: CASSLDREGEKLFF.